This T cell receptor (beta chain) was sequenced for a study of blood T cell repertoires in COVID-19 (dated by TCRdb to between 2020 and 2021). About the study as a whole: Samples from collaborators originated in the United States, Italy and Spain and spanned both the acute and convalescent phases of COVID-19. A de-identified subject ID, COVID-19 status, age in years and sex were almost always included in the sample metadata. Where HLA class I and class II types were available, the types were taken from metadata supplied by the sample provider, not from assay-based typing. Subjects who had been exposed to COVID-19, were actively infected with it, or had recovered from it provided the deeply sampled blood TCRbeta repertoires that made up the dataset. A freely available public database, intended as a resource for researchers studying the immune response to SARS-CoV-2, is where the repertoires were released. The prospective study material was composed of cDNA or gDNA derived from T cells, B-cell-depleted T cells, or PBMCs. The samples were drawn from two sources: the first 160 participants of the ongoing ImmuneRACE study, and 1,254 subjects contributed by 6 global collaborators.

Taken from the germline V gene, the CDR1 and CDR2 loops are MGHRA and YSYEKL. From the cysteine up to the phenylalanine, the CDR3 has a length of 16 residues. The read is trimmed to its CDR3 DNA, 48 bases read in frame from base 1. V is reduced by 3 bases and J by 5 bases, leaving a spacing of 16 bases between them. Comment on this clone: There is no known antigen for this receptor. Per-nucleotide qualities are absent, and no much larger clonotype sits a single base away.

Results the study describes overall, beyond this receptor: Clinical and demographic metadata were provided uncurated, with the amount varying by source and participant.

The immunoSEQ Assay, a bias-controlled multiplex PCR, was used to amplify TCRbeta CDR3 regions from genomic DNA. The source study handled its data this way. The number of nucleated cells in each sample was estimated by amplification of reference gene primers within the assay. To quantify the absolute abundance of each unique TCRbeta CDR3 rearrangement, sequence reads were collapsed and filtered. Productive Simpson clonality was computed per sample as the square root of Simpson's diversity index over productive rearrangements. TCRdb mirrors the immuneACCESS table, restricted to in-frame sequences. Some clones are absent from its copies; in checked studies, under half trace to an unresolved V gene, and the reason for the others is unknown. The V and J calls and clone size were taken over from that table, and D and trimming were inferred from the DNA. In this sample the table shows over 85,000 clones, roughly 92% of which occur a single time. The ten largest clones add up to under 2% of the sample.

One collaborating source in Seattle enrolled patients while the patients were actively infected and followed the patients over time throughout the course of disease. Each collaborating institution followed its own protocols to collect whole blood in K2EDTA tubes. For TCRbeta analysis, collaborators shipped samples in one of three forms: frozen whole blood, isolated PBMCs, or DNA extracted from either of those sample types. The receptor comes from a woman in her forties or fifties with COVID-19, enrolled during active disease. What was sequenced was peripheral blood. The sequence joins TRBV4-1 to TRBJ1-4; the D gene is perhaps TRBD1, on 6 matching bases. The DNA is TGCGCCAGCAGCCAGGGCCGGGGGGCTTCGAATGAAAAACTGTTTTTT. Translation gives CASSQGRGASNEKLFF.